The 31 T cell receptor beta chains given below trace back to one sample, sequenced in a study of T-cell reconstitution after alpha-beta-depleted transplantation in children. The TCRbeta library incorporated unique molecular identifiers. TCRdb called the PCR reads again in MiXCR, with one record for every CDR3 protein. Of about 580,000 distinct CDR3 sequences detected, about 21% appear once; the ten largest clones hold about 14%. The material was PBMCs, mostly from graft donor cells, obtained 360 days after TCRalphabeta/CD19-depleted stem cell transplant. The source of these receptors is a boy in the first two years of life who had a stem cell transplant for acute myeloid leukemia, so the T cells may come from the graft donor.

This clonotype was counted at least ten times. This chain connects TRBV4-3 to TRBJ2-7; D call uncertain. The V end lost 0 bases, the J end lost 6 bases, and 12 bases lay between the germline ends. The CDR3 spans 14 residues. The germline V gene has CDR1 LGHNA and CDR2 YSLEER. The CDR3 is CASSQEGRRGEQYF. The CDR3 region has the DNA TGCGCCAGCAGCCAAGAAGGCCGGCGAGGCGAGCAGTACTTC.

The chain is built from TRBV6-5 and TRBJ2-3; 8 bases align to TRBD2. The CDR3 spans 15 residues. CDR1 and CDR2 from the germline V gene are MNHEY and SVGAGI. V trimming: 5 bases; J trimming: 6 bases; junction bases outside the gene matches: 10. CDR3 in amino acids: CASSTSGLVRDTQYF. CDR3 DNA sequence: TGTGCCAGCAGTACATCGGGACTAGTGCGCGATACGCAGTATTTT.

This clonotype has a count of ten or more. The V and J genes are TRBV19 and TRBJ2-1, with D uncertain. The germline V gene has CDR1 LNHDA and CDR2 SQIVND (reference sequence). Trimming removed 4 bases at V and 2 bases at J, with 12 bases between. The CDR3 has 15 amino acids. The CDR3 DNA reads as TGTGCCAGTAGTACGAGACACCTTGCCTACAATGAGCAGTTCTTC. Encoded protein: CASSTRHLAYNEQFF.

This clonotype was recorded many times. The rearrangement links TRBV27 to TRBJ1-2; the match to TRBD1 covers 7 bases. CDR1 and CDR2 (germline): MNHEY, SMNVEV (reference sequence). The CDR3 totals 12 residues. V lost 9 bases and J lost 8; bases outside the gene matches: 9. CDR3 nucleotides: TGTGCCAGTTTCGGACAGGATGACGGCTACACCTTC. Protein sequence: CASFGQDDGYTF.

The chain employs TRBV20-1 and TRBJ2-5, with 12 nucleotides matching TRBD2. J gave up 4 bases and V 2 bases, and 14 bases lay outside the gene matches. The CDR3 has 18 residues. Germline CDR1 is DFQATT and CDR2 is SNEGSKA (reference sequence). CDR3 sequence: CSARSASGGAWGRETQYF. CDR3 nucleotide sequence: TGCAGTGCTAGAAGCGCTAGCGGGGGGGCCTGGGGAAGAGAGACCCAGTACTTC.

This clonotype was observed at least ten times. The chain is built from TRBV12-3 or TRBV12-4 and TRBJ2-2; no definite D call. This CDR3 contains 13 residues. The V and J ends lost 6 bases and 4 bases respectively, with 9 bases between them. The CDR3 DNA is TGTGCCAGCAGCCCTTGGAGCACCGGGGAGCTGTTTTTT. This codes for CASSPWSTGELFF.

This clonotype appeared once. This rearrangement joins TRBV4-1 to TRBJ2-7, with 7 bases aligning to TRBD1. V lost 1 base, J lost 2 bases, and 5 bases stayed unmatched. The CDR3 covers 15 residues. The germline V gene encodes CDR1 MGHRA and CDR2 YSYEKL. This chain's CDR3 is CASSQVVGQAYEQYV. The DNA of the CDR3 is TGCGCCAGCAGCCAAGTCGTAGGACAGGCCTACGAGCAGTACGTC.

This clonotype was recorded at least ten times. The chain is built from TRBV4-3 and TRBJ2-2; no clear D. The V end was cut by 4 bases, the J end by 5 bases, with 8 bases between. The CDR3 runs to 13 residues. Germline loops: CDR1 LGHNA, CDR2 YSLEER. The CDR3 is CASSPTRTGELFF. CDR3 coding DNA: TGCGCCAGCAGCCCAACAAGGACCGGGGAGCTGTTTTTT.

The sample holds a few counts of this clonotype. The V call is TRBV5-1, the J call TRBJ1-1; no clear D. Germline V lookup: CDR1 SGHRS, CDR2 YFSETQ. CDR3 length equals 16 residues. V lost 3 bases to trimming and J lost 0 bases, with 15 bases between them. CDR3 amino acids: CASSSLPPPMNTEAFF. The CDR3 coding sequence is TGCGCCAGCAGCTCGCTTCCTCCCCCTATGAACACTGAAGCTTTCTTT.

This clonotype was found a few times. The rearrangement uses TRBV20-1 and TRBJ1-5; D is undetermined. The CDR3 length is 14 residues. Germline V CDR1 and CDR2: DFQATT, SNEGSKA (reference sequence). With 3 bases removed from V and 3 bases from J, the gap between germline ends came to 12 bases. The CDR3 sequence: CSARKNTPNQPQHF. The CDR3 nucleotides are TGCAGTGCTAGGAAAAACACACCCAATCAGCCCCAGCATTTT.

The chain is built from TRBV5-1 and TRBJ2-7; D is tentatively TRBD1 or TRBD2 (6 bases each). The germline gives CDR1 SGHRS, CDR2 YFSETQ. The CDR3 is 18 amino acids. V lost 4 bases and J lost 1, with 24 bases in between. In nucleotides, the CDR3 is TGCGCCAGCAGCCCCTCGGGTTCGGGGGCAGGAAATTCCTACGAGCAGTACGTC. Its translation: CASSPSGSGAGNSYEQYV.

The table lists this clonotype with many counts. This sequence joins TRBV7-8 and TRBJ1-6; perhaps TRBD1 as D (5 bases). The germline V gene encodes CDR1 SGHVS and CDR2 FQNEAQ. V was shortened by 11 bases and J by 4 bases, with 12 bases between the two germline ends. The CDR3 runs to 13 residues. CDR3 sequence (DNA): TGTGCCCTAGGGACGGATTATAATTCACCCCTCCACTTT. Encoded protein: CALGTDYNSPLHF. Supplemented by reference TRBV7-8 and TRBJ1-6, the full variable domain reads GAGVSQSPRYKVAKRGQDVALRCDPISGHVSLFWYQQALGQGPEFLTYFQNEAQLDKSGLPSDRFFAERPEGSVSTLKIQRTQQEDSAVYLCALGTDYNSPLHFGNGTRLTVT.

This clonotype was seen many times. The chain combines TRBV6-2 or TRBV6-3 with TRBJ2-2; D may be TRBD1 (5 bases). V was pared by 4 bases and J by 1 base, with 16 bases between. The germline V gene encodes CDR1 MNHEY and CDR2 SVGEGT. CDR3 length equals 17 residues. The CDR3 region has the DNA TGTGCCAGCAGTTTTACCTGGCCAGGGTTGAACACCGGGGAGCTGTTTTTT. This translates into CASSFTWPGLNTGELFF.

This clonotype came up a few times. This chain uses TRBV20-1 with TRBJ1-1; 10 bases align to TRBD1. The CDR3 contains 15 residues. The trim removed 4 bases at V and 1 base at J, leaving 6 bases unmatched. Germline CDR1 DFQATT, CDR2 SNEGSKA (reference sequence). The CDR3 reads CSATGTGERNTEAFF. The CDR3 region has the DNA TGCAGTGCTACTGGGACAGGGGAGAGGAACACTGAAGCTTTCTTT.

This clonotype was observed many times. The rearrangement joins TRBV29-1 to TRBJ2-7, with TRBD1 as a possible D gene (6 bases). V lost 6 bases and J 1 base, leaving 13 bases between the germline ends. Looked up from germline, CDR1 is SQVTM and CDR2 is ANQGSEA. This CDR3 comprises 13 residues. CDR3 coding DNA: TGCAGCGTCGCCGGGACACCGTCCTACGAGCAGTACTTC. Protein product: CSVAGTPSYEQYF.

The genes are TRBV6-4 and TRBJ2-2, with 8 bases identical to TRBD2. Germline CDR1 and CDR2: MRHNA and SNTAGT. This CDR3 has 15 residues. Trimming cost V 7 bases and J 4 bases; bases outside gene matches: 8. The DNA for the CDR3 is TGTGCCAGCAAAGCCCGGGAGGGTTTCACCGGGGAGCTGTTTTTT. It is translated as CASKAREGFTGELFF.

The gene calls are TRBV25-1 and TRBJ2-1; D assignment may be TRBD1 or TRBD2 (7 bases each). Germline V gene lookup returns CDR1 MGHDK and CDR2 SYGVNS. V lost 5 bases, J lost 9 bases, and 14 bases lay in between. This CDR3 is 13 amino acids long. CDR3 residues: CASSTAGGVEQFF. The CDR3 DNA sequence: TGTGCCAGCAGTACAGCAGGGGGGGTTGAGCAGTTCTTC.

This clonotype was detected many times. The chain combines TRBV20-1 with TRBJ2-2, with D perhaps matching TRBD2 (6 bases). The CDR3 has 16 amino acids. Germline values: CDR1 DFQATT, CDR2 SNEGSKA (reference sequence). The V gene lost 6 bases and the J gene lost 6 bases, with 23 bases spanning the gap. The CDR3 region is CSATGTRGPHPGELFF. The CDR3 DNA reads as TGCAGTGCAACCGGGACTCGCGGCCCCCACCCCGGGGAGCTGTTTTTT.

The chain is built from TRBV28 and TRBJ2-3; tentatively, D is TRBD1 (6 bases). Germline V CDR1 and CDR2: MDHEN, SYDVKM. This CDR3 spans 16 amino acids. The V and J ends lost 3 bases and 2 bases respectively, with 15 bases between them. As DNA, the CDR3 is TGTGCCAGCAGTTTGGGGGCCGGTGGAGACACAGATACGCAGTATTTT. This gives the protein CASSLGAGGDTDTQYF.

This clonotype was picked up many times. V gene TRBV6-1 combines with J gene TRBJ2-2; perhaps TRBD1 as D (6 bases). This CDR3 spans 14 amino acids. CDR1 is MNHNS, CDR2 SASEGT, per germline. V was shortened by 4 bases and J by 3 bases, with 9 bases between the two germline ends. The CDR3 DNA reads TGTGCCAGCAGTGCCAACAGGGACACCGGGGAGCTGTTTTTT. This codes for CASSANRDTGELFF.

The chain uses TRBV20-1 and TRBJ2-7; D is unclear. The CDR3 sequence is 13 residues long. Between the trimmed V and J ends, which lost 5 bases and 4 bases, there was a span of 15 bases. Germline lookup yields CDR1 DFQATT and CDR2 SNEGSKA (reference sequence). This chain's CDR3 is CSAAGPNLYEQYV. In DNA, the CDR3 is TGCAGTGCTGCCGGGCCAAACCTTTACGAGCAGTACGTC.

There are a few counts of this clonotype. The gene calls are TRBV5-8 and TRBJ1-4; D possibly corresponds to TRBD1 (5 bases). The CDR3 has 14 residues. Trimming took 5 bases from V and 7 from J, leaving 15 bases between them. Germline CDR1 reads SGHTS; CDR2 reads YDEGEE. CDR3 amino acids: CASRLQELGEKLFF. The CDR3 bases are TGTGCCAGCAGGTTACAGGAGTTGGGTGAAAAACTGTTTTTT.

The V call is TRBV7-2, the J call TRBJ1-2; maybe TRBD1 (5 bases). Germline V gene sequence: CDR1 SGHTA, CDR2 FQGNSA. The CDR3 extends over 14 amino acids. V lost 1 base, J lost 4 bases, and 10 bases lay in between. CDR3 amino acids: CASSLGVTAYGYTF. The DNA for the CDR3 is TGTGCCAGCAGCTTAGGCGTGACAGCCTATGGCTACACCTTC.

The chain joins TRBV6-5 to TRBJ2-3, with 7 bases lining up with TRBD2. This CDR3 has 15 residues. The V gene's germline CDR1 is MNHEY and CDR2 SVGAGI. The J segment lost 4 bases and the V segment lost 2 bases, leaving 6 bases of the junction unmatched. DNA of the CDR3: TGTGCCAGCAGTTACGGTGTGGGGAGGGCAGATACGCAGTATTTT. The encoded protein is CASSYGVGRADTQYF.

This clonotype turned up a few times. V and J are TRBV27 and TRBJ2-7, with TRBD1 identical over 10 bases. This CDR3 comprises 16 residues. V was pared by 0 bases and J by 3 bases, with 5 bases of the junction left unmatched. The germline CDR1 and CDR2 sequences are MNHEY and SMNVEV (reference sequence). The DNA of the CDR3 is TGTGCCAGCAGTTTATCGGGGACAGGGGTACTCTACGAGCAGTACTTC. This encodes CASSLSGTGVLYEQYF.

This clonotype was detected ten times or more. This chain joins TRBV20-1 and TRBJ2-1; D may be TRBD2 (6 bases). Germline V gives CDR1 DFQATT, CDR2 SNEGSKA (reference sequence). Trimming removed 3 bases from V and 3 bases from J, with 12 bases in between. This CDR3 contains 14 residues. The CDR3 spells CSASPGGIYNEQFF. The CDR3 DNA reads TGCAGTGCTAGTCCAGGCGGGATCTACAATGAGCAGTTCTTC.

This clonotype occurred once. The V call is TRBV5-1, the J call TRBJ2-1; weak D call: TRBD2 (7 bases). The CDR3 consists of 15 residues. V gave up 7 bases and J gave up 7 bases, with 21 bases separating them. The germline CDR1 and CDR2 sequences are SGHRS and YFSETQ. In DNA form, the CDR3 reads TGCGCCAGCGCTTGGGGAGGGGGGCCGGGGAATGAGCAGTTCTTC. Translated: CASAWGGGPGNEQFF.

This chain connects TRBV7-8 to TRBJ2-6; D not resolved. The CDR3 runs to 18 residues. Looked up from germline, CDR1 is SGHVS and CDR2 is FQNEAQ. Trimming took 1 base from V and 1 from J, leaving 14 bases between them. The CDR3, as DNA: TGTGCCAGCAGCTTAGACAGCCGCCTTTTTTCTGGGGCCAACGTCCTGACTTTC. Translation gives CASSLDSRLFSGANVLTF.

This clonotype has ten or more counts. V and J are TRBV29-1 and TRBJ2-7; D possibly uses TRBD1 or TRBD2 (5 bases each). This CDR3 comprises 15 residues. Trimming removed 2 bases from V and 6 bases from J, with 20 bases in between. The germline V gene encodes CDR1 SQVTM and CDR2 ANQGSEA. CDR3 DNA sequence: TGCAGCGTTGAACAGGGAGCCCCCTTGAGTGGCGAGCAGTACTTC. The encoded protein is CSVEQGAPLSGEQYF.

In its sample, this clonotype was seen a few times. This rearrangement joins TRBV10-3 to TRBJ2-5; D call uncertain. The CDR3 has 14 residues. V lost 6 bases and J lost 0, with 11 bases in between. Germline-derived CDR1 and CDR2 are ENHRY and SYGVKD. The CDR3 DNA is TGTGCCATCAGCAAGCTAGTGGACCAAGAGACCCAGTACTTC. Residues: CAISKLVDQETQYF.

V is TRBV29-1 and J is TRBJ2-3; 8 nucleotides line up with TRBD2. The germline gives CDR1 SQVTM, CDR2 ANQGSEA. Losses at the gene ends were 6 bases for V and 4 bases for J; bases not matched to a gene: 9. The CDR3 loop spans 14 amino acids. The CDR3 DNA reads TGCAGCGTCCTTAGCGGGGCAGTCTCAGATACGCAGTATTTT. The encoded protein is CSVLSGAVSDTQYF.